Below, 31 T cell receptor beta chains from the same sample are listed, as sequenced in a study of T-cell memory formation after mild COVID-19. From the 5' RACE reads, TCRdb called clonotypes with MiXCR, one entry per CDR3 protein. The sample has 350,000 to 450,000 distinct CDR3 sequences; 15% to 20% are singletons. Sequencing input: PBMCs or a T cell subset sorted from them (not recorded which). The receptors stem from an adult woman who had mild COVID-19 (a few samples of this study predate the infection). Cell type and time point are not known.

The chain has TRBV12-3 or TRBV12-4 and TRBJ1-4; 8 bases fit TRBD1. This CDR3 contains 17 residues. After removal of 3 bases from V and 7 bases from J, the junction contained 13 bases not matched to a gene. This CDR3 reads CASSFSSSGTGPEKLFF. In DNA form, the CDR3 reads TGTGCCAGCAGTTTTTCCTCGTCCGGGACAGGACCTGAAAAACTGTTTTTT.

CDR3 nucleotide sequence: TGTGCCAGCAGCCTCTTGGGCGAGGTCGAGAGAAACGTCCTGACTTTC. Its translation is CASSLLGEVERNVLTF. V usage is TRBV7-3 and J usage is TRBJ2-6, with no clear D. The length of the CDR3 is 16 residues. Germline V gene lookup returns CDR1 SGHTA and CDR2 FQGTGA. Trimming shortened V by 5 bases and J by 10 bases, and 21 bases separated the two germline ends.

This clonotype was counted between two and nine times. The rearrangement uses TRBV18 and TRBJ2-4, with D unresolved. The V end was cut by 6 bases, the J end by 0 bases, with 15 bases between. Germline CDR1 and CDR2: KGHSH and LQKENI. There are 16 residues in the CDR3. CDR3 nucleotide sequence: TGTGCCAGCTCCCCGTTGGGTGTCCTAGCCAAAAACATTCAGTACTTC. It yields the protein CASSPLGVLAKNIQYF.

This clonotype was picked up a small number of times. The chain carries TRBV29-1 and TRBJ1-5; D is ambiguous. This CDR3 region has 13 residues. Germline CDR1 SQVTM, CDR2 ANQGSEA. V gave up 6 bases and J gave up 3 bases, with 12 bases separating them. DNA of the CDR3: TGCAGCGTCGTCCAGGATCCCAATCAGCCCCAGCATTTT. This gives the protein CSVVQDPNQPQHF.

This clonotype has more than one count but fewer than ten. This sequence joins TRBV5-1 and TRBJ2-7, with no clear D. This CDR3 is built from 15 residues. The V gene lost 0 bases and the J gene lost 0 bases, with 10 bases spanning the gap. Germline-derived CDR1 and CDR2 are SGHRS and YFSETQ. For the CDR3, the DNA is TGCGCCAGCAGCTTGGAACCTGTGGGCTCCTACGAGCAGTACTTC. Translating gives CASSLEPVGSYEQYF.

This clonotype appeared a few times. This chain connects TRBV4-1 to TRBJ2-1; TRBD1 might be the D (5 bases). CDR1 and CDR2 (germline): MGHRA, YSYEKL. This CDR3 region has 15 residues. V was trimmed by 1 base and J by 8 bases, leaving 15 bases between them. This CDR3 reads CASSQVRGPSDEQFF. In DNA form, the CDR3 reads TGCGCCAGCAGCCAAGTAAGGGGTCCGAGCGATGAGCAGTTCTTC.

Regarding this clonotype: Likely a read error: the CDR3 ends without its conserved phenylalanine or tryptophan. The V and J genes are TRBV29-1 and TRBJ2-5; tentatively, D is TRBD1 (6 bases). CDR1 and CDR2 from the germline V gene are SQVTM and ANQGSEA. Trimming cost V 3 bases and J 1 base, with 9 bases left between them. This CDR3 region has 13 residues. CDR3: CSVDEDSQETQYL. The CDR3 nucleotides read TGCAGCGTTGATGAGGACAGCCAAGAGACCCAGTACTTA.

CDR3 sequence reads: CSARTSGIHEQYF. The CDR3 bases are TGCAGTGCTAGAACTAGCGGGATCCACGAGCAGTACTTC. The rearrangement uses TRBV20-1 and TRBJ2-7; 10 nucleotides match TRBD2. Germline V gene sequence: CDR1 DFQATT, CDR2 SNEGSKA (reference sequence). The ends lost 2 bases at V and 5 bases at J; junction bases unmatched: 3. The CDR3 is 13 residues long.

This clonotype was counted only a few times. V usage is TRBV27 and J usage is TRBJ1-2, with 9 bases that match TRBD1. Germline trimming cut 6 bases from V and 2 bases from J; bases unmatched to any gene: 4. Germline V gene data show CDR1 as MNHEY and CDR2 as SMNVEV (reference sequence). CDR3 length: 14 amino acids. The CDR3 bases are TGTGCCAGCAGGCGGACAGGGGCCAACTATGGCTACACCTTC. Translation: CASRRTGANYGYTF.

The V gene is TRBV9, the J gene TRBJ2-7; 12 positions match TRBD2. The junction had 4 bases not matched to a gene; V was cut back by 4 bases and J by 5 bases. Germline CDR1 and CDR2: SGDLS and YYNGEE. This CDR3 has 14 amino acids. CDR3 in DNA: TGTGCCAGCAGCCCTAGCGGGAGGGTCCACGAGCAGTACTTC. Translation gives CASSPSGRVHEQYF.

This clonotype showed up just a few times. The chain is built from TRBV18 and TRBJ2-1; 9 bases fit TRBD1. The CDR3 is 16 residues long. The germline CDR1 and CDR2 sequences are KGHSH and LQKENI. Losses at the gene ends were 2 bases for V and 3 bases for J; bases not matched to a gene: 5. CDR3 in amino acids: CASSPTPGQGYNEQFF. CDR3 sequence (DNA): TGTGCCAGCTCACCAACCCCGGGACAGGGCTACAATGAGCAGTTCTTC.

This clonotype was observed a handful of times. The chain joins TRBV15 to TRBJ2-7; the D call may be TRBD1 or TRBD2 (5 bases each). V was clipped by 0 bases and J by 6 bases, with 15 bases between them. Germline V gene lookup returns CDR1 LNHNV and CDR2 YYDKDF (reference sequence). The CDR3 has 15 amino acids. The CDR3 DNA reads TGTGCCACCAGCAGAGATCCCCAGACAGCGGCCGAGCAGTACTTC. Amino acids: CATSRDPQTAAEQYF.

The rearrangement links TRBV5-5 to TRBJ2-1, with a tentative D call TRBD1 (6 bases). Per the germline V gene, CDR1 is SGHKS and CDR2 is YYEKEE (reference sequence). This CDR3 spans 16 amino acids. V shed 1 base and J shed 3 bases, with 14 bases lying between them. CDR3 sequence: CASSLPGQQIYNEQFF. DNA of the CDR3: TGTGCCAGCAGCTTGCCAGGACAGCAAATCTACAATGAGCAGTTCTTC.

This clonotype has a count of ten or more. The chain uses TRBV7-9 and TRBJ1-5, with D unresolved. V gave up 5 bases and J gave up 6 bases, with 17 bases separating them. Germline-derived CDR1 and CDR2 are SEHNR and FQNEAQ (reference sequence). This CDR3 has 15 amino acids. In DNA form, the CDR3 reads TGTGCCAGCAGCCCGGCTGTGGGGTCGAGTCAGCCCCAGCATTTT. Protein sequence: CASSPAVGSSQPQHF.

This clonotype was seen a handful of times. This chain joins TRBV5-1 and TRBJ2-3, with 7 bases that match TRBD1. The CDR3 consists of 17 residues. The germline V gene has CDR1 SGHRS and CDR2 YFSETQ. V gave up 3 bases and J gave up 0 bases; unmatched junction bases: 10. The CDR3 DNA reads TGCGCCAGCAGCTCGGGGACCAGGACAGGTAGCACAGATACGCAGTATTTT. Translated: CASSSGTRTGSTDTQYF.

V usage is TRBV29-1 and J usage is TRBJ2-7, with D possibly being TRBD2 (7 bases). Germline CDR1 is SQVTM and CDR2 is ANQGSEA. Trimming took off 3 bases at V and 3 bases at J, with 15 bases between the two ends. The length of the CDR3 is 14 residues. Written as DNA, the CDR3 is TGCAGCGTTGAGTGGGCAGGGGAGGGCTACGAGCAGTACTTC. It yields the protein CSVEWAGEGYEQYF.

The chain has TRBV11-2 and TRBJ1-1; the D is unclear. Germline V gene lookup returns CDR1 SGHAT and CDR2 FQNNGV. V lost 1 base to trimming and J lost 0 bases, with 15 bases between them. The CDR3 loop spans 17 amino acids. CDR3 nucleotide sequence: TGTGCCAGCAGCTTAGCTTCTTTCTTCAATATGAACACTGAAGCTTTCTTT. Its translation is CASSLASFFNMNTEAFF.

V and J are TRBV30 and TRBJ2-7; D might be TRBD1 or TRBD2, each matching 6 bases. Trimming took 3 bases from V and 5 from J, leaving 17 bases between them. Germline-derived CDR1 and CDR2 are GTSNPN and SVGIG (reference sequence). The CDR3 has 14 residues. The CDR3 is CAWRRPGAGNEQYF. The CDR3 region has the DNA TGTGCCTGGAGGCGTCCGGGGGCTGGAAACGAGCAGTACTTC. The complete variable domain, with remaining parts taken from reference TRBV30 and TRBJ2-7, reads SQTIHQWPATLVQPVGSPLSLECTVEGTSNPNLYWYRQAAGRGLQLLFYSVGIGQISSEVPQNLSASRPQDRQFILSSKKLLLSDSGFYLCAWRRPGAGNEQYFGPGTRLTVT.

This clonotype has more than one count but fewer than ten. The V and J genes are TRBV20-1 and TRBJ2-1, with 7 nucleotides matching TRBD1. Per the germline V gene, CDR1 is DFQATT and CDR2 is SNEGSKA (reference sequence). V lost 4 bases to trimming and J lost 5 bases; unmatched junction nucleotides: 5. This CDR3 region has 13 residues. Here the CDR3 DNA reads TGCAGTGCTACCGGACAGGTTAACAATGAGCAGTTCTTC. It encodes CSATGQVNNEQFF.

This clonotype was counted many times. This chain connects TRBV6-1 to TRBJ2-7; 10 nucleotides agree with TRBD2. V shed 4 bases and J 4 bases; nucleotides not matched to a gene: 13. CDR1 MNHNS and CDR2 SASEGT come from the germline V gene. The CDR3 length is 17 residues. CDR3 sequence (DNA): TGTGCCAGCAGTGCCCGAACGACTAGCGGGCCTCGGTACGAGCAGTACTTC. It yields the protein CASSARTTSGPRYEQYF.

This clonotype was seen only a few times. The chain carries TRBV20-1 and TRBJ2-3; TRBD2 aligns across 10 bases. The junction had 2 bases not matched to a gene; V was cut back by 1 base and J by 1 base. The CDR3 extends over 15 amino acids. CDR1 and CDR2 (germline): DFQATT, SNEGSKA (reference sequence). CDR3 protein: CSARALAGGTDTQYF. The CDR3 DNA reads TGCAGTGCTAGAGCCCTAGCGGGGGGCACAGATACGCAGTATTTT.

In this sample, this clonotype turned up a few times. The chain couples TRBV23-1 to TRBJ2-2; 7 bases are a match to TRBD1. TRBV23-1 is an ORF for which the function is uncertain. Trimming removed 7 bases from V and 1 base from J; junction bases left unmatched: 21. This CDR3 comprises 20 residues. In DNA, the CDR3 is TGCGCCAGCAAGCATGCCCCAGGGGGTTCAACTAGAGGGAACACCGGGGAGCTGTTTTTT. Translated, it gives CASKHAPGGSTRGNTGELFF.

The table lists this clonotype with many counts. The J gene is TRBJ2-1, the V gene TRBV4-2, with 9 bases identical to TRBD2. CDR1 LGHNA and CDR2 YNFKEQ come from the germline V gene. V shed 0 bases and J 3 bases; nucleotides not matched to a gene: 0. The CDR3 is 15 residues long. Here the CDR3 reads CASSQERGGYNEQFF. The DNA of the CDR3 is TGTGCCAGCAGCCAAGAGCGGGGGGGCTACAATGAGCAGTTCTTC.

V is TRBV10-3 and J is TRBJ1-1; weak D call: TRBD1 (5 bases). Trimming removed 6 bases at V and 6 bases at J, with 17 bases between. The CDR3 totals 14 residues. The germline V gene has CDR1 ENHRY and CDR2 SYGVKD. The CDR3 DNA follows: TGTGCCATCAGACCCACAGGCCCGAGGGCTGAAGCTTTCTTT. Protein sequence: CAIRPTGPRAEAFF.

This chain's CDR3 is CASSFVGSVNQPQHF. DNA of the CDR3: TGTGCCAGCAGTTTTGTGGGAAGTGTTAATCAGCCCCAGCATTTT. The chain carries TRBV12-3 or TRBV12-4 and TRBJ1-5; D call uncertain. V dropped 3 bases and J dropped 4 bases, with 13 bases sitting between them. The CDR3 contains 15 residues.

The chain has TRBV5-5 and TRBJ2-5; the match to TRBD2 covers 9 bases. From germline, CDR1 is SGHKS and CDR2 YYEKEE (reference sequence). The CDR3 spans 15 residues. V trimming: 1 base; J trimming: 1 base; junction bases outside the gene matches: 2. The chain's CDR3 is CASSLSGLAQETQYF. The CDR3 DNA reads TGTGCCAGCAGCTTGTCGGGACTAGCCCAAGAGACCCAGTACTTC.

The sample holds a few counts of this clonotype. The gene calls are TRBV7-2 and TRBJ2-7; D gene ambiguous. The CDR3 length is 12 residues. CDR1 SGHTA and CDR2 FQGNSA come from the germline V gene. The ends were cut back, 1 base at V and 5 bases at J, with 6 bases in the middle. CDR3 region: CASSLVSHEQYF. The CDR3 region has the DNA TGTGCCAGCAGCTTAGTGTCCCACGAGCAGTACTTC.

The rearrangement links TRBV6-1 to TRBJ1-1; 10 nucleotides agree with TRBD1. CDR3 length: 14 amino acids. Germline V CDR1 and CDR2: MNHNS, SASEGT. The junction had 3 bases not matched to a gene; V was cut back by 7 bases and J by 1 base. The CDR3 is CASNRQGANTEAFF. Written as DNA, the CDR3 is TGTGCCAGCAACAGACAGGGGGCGAACACTGAAGCTTTCTTT.

CDR3 protein: CASSPSGGGIDEQFF. Written as DNA, the CDR3 is TGTGCCAGCAGCCCTAGCGGGGGGGGGATCGATGAGCAGTTCTTC. The chain recombines TRBV9 with TRBJ2-1; 12 nucleotides agree with TRBD2. Germline V gene data show CDR1 as SGDLS and CDR2 as YYNGEE. This CDR3 is 15 amino acids long. J was trimmed by 8 bases and V by 4 bases; bases with no gene match: 7.

In this sample, this clonotype turned up a few times. The chain links TRBV11-2 to TRBJ2-1, with D perhaps matching TRBD1 or TRBD2 (7 bases each). The CDR3 spans 16 residues. Germline V gene lookup returns CDR1 SGHAT and CDR2 FQNNGV. Between the trimmed V and J ends, which lost 5 bases and 2 bases, there was a span of 16 bases. The CDR3 DNA reads as TGTGCCAGCAGCCCAGGGGGGGCGACCCCCTACAATGAGCAGTTCTTC. It specifies CASSPGGATPYNEQFF.

Of note for this clonotype: An end of the junction differs from the germline gene, which may be a read error. CDR3 sequence: CASSLSWRDTQYF. CDR3 DNA sequence: TGTGCTAGCAGCCTGAGCTGGAGAGATACGCAGTATTTT. This sequence joins TRBV7-7 and TRBJ2-3; D unresolved. Germline V gives CDR1 SSHAT, CDR2 FNYEAQ (reference sequence). The CDR3 is 13 residues long.